Included here is one T cell receptor beta chain sequence, with context. No antigen is known for it. Gene and germline names: mouse. The read comes to an end 1 residue before the CDR3 does, leaving the germline J gene to fill in the end. This sample is drawn from a study of tissue T cells after allogeneic stem cell transplantation. Broader study findings: This small cohort was clinically heterogeneous, and sampling depth was a limitation.

The method was immunoSEQ multiplex PCR; TCRdb's version includes in-frame clones alone and lacks a portion of them. The sample lists some 47,000 clones; around 70% were seen once. Germline loops: CDR1 GKSSPN, CDR2 SITVG. J was trimmed by 0 bases and V by 1 base; bases with no gene match: 2. This CDR3 has 14 residues. This rearrangement joins TRBV31 to TRBJ1-1; 7 bases are a match to TRBD1. The receptor was derived from a pool of C57BL/6 mice in good health. Material: sorted cells pooled from one or two spleens. The sequenced part of the CDR3 DNA is TGTGCCTGGAGTCGGGACAGTGCAAACACAGAAGTCTTC. Protein sequence: CAWSRDSANTEVF. The full CDR3 protein reads CAWSRDSANTEVFF.